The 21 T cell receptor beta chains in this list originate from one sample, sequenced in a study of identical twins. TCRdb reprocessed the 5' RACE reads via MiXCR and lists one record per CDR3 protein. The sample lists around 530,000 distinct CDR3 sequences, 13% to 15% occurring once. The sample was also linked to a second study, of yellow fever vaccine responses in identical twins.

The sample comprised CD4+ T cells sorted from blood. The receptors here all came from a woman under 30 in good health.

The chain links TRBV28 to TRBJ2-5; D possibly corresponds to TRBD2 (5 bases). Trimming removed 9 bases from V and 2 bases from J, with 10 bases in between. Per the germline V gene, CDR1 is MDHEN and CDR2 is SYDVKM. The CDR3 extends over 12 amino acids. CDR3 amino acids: CASRGLQETQYF. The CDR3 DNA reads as TGTGCCAGTAGAGGACTGCAAGAGACCCAGTACTTC.

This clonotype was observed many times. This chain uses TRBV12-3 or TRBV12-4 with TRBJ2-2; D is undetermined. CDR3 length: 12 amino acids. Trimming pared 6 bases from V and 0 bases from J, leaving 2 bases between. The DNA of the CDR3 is TGTGCCAGCAGACCGAACACCGGGGAGCTGTTTTTT. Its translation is CASRPNTGELFF.

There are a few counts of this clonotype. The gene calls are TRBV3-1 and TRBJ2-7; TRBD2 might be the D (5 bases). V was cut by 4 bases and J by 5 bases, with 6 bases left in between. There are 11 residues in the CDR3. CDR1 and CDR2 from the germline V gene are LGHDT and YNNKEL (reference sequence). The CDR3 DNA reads TGTGCCAGCAGCCTACTAGACGAGCAGTACTTC. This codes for CASSLLDEQYF.

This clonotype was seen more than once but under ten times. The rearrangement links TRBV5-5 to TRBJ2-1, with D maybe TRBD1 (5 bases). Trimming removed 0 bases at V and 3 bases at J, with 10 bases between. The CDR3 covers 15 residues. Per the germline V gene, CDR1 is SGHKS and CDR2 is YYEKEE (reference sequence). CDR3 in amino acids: CASSLVVQVYNEQFF. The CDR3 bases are TGTGCCAGCAGCTTGGTTGTACAGGTCTACAATGAGCAGTTCTTC.

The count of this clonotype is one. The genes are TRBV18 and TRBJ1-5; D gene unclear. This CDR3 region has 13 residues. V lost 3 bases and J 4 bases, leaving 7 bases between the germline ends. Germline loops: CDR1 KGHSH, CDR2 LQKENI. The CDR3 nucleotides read TGTGCCAGCTCACCGCAGATGAATCAGCCCCAGCATTTT. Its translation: CASSPQMNQPQHF.

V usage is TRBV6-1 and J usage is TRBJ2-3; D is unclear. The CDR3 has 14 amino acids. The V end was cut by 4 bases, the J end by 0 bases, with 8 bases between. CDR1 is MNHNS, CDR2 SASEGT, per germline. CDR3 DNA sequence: TGTGCCAGCAGTGTGACGGCTAGCACAGATACGCAGTATTTT. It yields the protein CASSVTASTDTQYF.

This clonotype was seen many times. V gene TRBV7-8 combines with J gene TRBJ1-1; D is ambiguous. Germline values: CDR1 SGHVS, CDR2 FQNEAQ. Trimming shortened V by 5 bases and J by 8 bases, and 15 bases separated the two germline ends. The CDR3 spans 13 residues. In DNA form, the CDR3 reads TGTGCCAGCAGCACCCGGGGAAACAGAGAAGCTTTCTTT. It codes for CASSTRGNREAFF. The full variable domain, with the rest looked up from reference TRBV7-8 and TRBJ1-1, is GAGVSQSPRYKVAKRGQDVALRCDPISGHVSLFWYQQALGQGPEFLTYFQNEAQLDKSGLPSDRFFAERPEGSVSTLKIQRTQQEDSAVYLCASSTRGNREAFFGQGTRLTVV.

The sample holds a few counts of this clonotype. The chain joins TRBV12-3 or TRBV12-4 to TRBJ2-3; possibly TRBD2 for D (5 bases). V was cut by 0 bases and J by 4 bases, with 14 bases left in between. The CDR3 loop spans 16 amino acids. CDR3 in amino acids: CASSLALGAVADTQYF. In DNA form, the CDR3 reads TGTGCCAGCAGTTTAGCGCTAGGAGCGGTAGCAGATACGCAGTATTTT.

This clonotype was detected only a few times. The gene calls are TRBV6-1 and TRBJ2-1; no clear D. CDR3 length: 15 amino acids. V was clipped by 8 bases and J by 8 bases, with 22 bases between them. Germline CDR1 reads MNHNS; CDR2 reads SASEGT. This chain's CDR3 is CASGSSESLRYEQFF. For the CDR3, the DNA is TGTGCCAGCGGGTCTAGTGAGAGTCTTAGGTATGAGCAGTTCTTC.

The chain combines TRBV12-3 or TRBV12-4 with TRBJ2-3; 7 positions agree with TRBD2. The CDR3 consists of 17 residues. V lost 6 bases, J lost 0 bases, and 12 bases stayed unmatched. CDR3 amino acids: CASRRAPLAVSTDTQYF. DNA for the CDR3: TGTGCCAGCAGGCGCGCCCCCCTAGCGGTTAGCACAGATACGCAGTATTTT.

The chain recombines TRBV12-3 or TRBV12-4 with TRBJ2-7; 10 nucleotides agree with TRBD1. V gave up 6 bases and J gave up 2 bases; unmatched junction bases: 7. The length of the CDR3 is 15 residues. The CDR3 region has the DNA TGTGCCAGCAGCACCGGGACAGGGGTAACCTACGAGCAGTACTTC. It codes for CASSTGTGVTYEQYF.

The CDR3 nucleotides read TGTGCCAGCAAAATAAGTGGAACAGCCCAAGAGACCCAGTACTTC. It is translated as CASKISGTAQETQYF. The chain recombines TRBV28 with TRBJ2-5; no clear D. CDR3 size: 15 residues. The V gene lost 7 bases and the J gene lost 1 base, with 16 bases spanning the gap. Germline V gene sequence: CDR1 MDHEN, CDR2 SYDVKM.

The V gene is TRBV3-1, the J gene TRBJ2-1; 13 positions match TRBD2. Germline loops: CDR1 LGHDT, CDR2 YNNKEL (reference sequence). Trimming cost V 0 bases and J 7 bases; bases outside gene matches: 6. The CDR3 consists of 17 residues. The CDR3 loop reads CASSQDRGLAGVNEQFF. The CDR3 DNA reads TGTGCCAGCAGCCAAGACCGAGGACTAGCGGGAGTGAATGAGCAGTTCTTC.

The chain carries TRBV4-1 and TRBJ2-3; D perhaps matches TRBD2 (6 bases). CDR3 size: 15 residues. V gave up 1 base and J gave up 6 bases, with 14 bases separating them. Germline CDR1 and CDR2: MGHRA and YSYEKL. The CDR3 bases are TGCGCCAGCAGCCAAGGGAGCGGGTGGGTTGATACGCAGTATTTT. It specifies CASSQGSGWVDTQYF.

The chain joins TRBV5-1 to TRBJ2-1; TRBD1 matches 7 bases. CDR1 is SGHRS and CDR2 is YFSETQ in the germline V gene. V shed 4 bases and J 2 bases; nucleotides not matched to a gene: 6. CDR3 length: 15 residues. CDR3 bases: TGCGCCAGCAGCCGGGGAAGGGGGCCCTACAATGAGCAGTTCTTC. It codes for CASSRGRGPYNEQFF. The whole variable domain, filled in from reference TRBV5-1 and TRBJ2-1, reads KAGVTQTPRYLIKTRGQQVTLSCSPISGHRSVSWYQQTPGQGLQFLFEYFSETQRNKGNFPGRFSGRQFSNSRSEMNVSTLELGDSALYLCASSRGRGPYNEQFFGPGTRLTVL.

The CDR3 DNA reads as TGTGCCATCAGCGACAGGAGCACAGATACGCAGTATTTT. As protein: CAISDRSTDTQYF. The gene calls are TRBV10-3 and TRBJ2-3, with D possibly TRBD1 on 6 matching bases. The ends were cut back, 6 bases at V and 0 bases at J, with 7 bases in the middle. The CDR3 is made up of 13 amino acids. Looked up from germline, CDR1 is ENHRY and CDR2 is SYGVKD.

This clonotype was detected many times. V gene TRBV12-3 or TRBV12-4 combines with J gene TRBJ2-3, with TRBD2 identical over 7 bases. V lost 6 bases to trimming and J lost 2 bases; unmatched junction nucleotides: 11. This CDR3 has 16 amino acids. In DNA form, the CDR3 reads TGTGCCAGCAGCCCCCCCGGGACTAAGACCACAGATACGCAGTATTTT. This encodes CASSPPGTKTTDTQYF.

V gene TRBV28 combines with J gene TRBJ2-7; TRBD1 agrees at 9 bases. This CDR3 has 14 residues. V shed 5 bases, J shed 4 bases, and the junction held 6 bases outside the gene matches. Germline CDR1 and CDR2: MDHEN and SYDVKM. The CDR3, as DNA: TGTGCCAGCAGTGGGACAGGGCTCGGGTACGAGCAGTACTTC. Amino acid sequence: CASSGTGLGYEQYF. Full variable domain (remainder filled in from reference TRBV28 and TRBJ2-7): DVKVTQSSRYLVKRTGEKVFLECVQDMDHENMFWYRQDPGLGLRLIYFSYDVKMKEKGDIPEGYSVSREKKERFSLILESASTNQTSMYLCASSGTGLGYEQYFGPGTRLTVT.

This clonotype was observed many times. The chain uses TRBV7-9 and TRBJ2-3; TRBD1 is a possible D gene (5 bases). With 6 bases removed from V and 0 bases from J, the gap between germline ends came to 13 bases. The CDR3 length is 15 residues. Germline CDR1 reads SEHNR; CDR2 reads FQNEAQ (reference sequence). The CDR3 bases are TGTGCCAGCAGAGACAGAGAAGGTAGCACAGATACGCAGTATTTT. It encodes CASRDREGSTDTQYF.

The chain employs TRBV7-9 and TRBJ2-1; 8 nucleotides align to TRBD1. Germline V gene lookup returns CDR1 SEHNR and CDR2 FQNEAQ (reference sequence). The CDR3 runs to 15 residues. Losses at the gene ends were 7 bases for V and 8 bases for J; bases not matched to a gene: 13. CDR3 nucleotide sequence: TGTGCCAGCAACGGACAGGGCGCTGCAATTTATGAGCAGTTCTTC. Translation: CASNGQGAAIYEQFF.

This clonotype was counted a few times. This chain's CDR3 is CASSKMGLAVNTGELFF. The CDR3 coding sequence is TGTGCCAGCAGTAAGATGGGGCTAGCGGTGAACACCGGGGAGCTGTTTTTT. V gene TRBV28 combines with J gene TRBJ2-2; 7 positions match TRBD2. Trimming took 5 bases from V and 1 from J; bases not matched to a gene: 10. CDR3 length: 17 residues. The V gene's germline CDR1 is MDHEN and CDR2 SYDVKM.